This T cell receptor beta chain was recorded in a study of cytomegalovirus exposure and HLA in healthy donors. Nominally healthy donors provided the samples, though records likely missed some immune exposures. PCR employed 60 Vbeta and 13 Jbeta primers. Using immunoSEQ multiplex PCR, the repertoire was profiled, and TCRdb retains in-frame clones only, with some absent. The sample features 85,000 to 110,000 clones, with 3% to 3.5% in its top ten. The study, taken as a whole, reports: With high specificity and sensitivity, the classifier reportedly diagnosed cytomegalovirus status.

This CDR3 has 12 amino acids. The V gene's germline CDR1 is MDHEN and CDR2 SYDVKM. Trimming at V came to 6 bases and at J to 12 bases, leaving 3 bases not matched to a gene. In regard to this clone: Its matching antigen is unknown.

The sample comprised PBMCs. This sequence was found in a middle-aged man in good health and CMV-seronegative. The chain couples TRBV28 to TRBJ2-1; 12 positions match TRBD2. DNA for the CDR3: TGTGCCAGCAGCGTACTAGCGGGAGGGCAGTTCTTC. Its protein product is CASSVLAGGQFF.